This entry features one T cell receptor beta chain sequence. The target of this receptor is not known. It has no much larger one-base neighbor in the sample; base qualities were not kept. The sample is drawn from a study of human T cells and chemical hapten exposure (dated by TCRdb to the early 2020s). Background on the whole study: Libraries were pooled for sequencing, and per-sample TCR yields varied mainly because of small differences in library volumes within the pool. Peripheral blood TCR repertoire changes were tracked in vivo in alopecia patients during primary and secondary sensitization to the hapten diphenylcyclopropenone (DPC). Each blood RNA sample was used to sequence both TCR alpha and TCR beta chains. The research as a whole found: No change with DPC sensitization was found in the number of TCRs above 1 in 1000 frequency, and no evidence of global repertoire structure alterations was found. Repeated subsampling changed both the strength of the expansion versus patch-test correlation and the threshold at which the correlation became significant.

Unfractionated whole blood was collected in Tempus Blood RNA tubes, and total RNA was extracted from that blood. As TCR sequencing controls, about five healthy volunteers were used, with blood taken at day 0, 2 weeks and 6 weeks. The method was 5' RACE. The run used an Illumina MiSeq. During library preparation, unique molecular identifiers were attached to individual cDNA molecules so that TCRs could be counted quantitatively and reproducibly. Concerning the study's data processing: The median number of TCRs per sample was 90,000 to 100,000, ranging from roughly 20,000 to 690,600. The Decombinator software suite was used to annotate the V, J and CDR3 of the TCR reads. Every sample was subsampled to the same number of TCRs (28,000) for the PS versus PT1 abundance plots. TCRs were defined as expanded if absent before sensitization and observed at least eight times at the 2-week time point. The public reads were run again by TCRdb, first through fastp at Q25 and then through MiXCR, and only productive beta chains were kept. Each entry is one CDR3 protein sequence, shown with its most common DNA and genes. The authors' filters were not applied to this entry. Within this sample are 80,000 or so distinct CDR3 sequences, with about a sixth of them counted one time only. Under 7.5% of the sample is taken by the ten largest.

V is shortened by 5 bases, J by 0 bases, and the region joining them spans 10 bases. The CDR3 holds 14 amino acids from the cysteine to the phenylalanine. The DNA shown is the 42-base CDR3, in frame from base 1. According to the germline V gene (reference sequence), CDR1 reads SEHNR and CDR2 reads FQNEAQ. The receptor's source is a female donor in good health. The rearranged chain carries TRBV7-9 and TRBJ1-2; the best D guess is TRBD1, with 5 bases matching. The nucleotides read TGTGCCAGCAGCCCTCCGACAGCTAACTATGGCTACACCTTC. This is translated as CASSPPTANYGYTF.